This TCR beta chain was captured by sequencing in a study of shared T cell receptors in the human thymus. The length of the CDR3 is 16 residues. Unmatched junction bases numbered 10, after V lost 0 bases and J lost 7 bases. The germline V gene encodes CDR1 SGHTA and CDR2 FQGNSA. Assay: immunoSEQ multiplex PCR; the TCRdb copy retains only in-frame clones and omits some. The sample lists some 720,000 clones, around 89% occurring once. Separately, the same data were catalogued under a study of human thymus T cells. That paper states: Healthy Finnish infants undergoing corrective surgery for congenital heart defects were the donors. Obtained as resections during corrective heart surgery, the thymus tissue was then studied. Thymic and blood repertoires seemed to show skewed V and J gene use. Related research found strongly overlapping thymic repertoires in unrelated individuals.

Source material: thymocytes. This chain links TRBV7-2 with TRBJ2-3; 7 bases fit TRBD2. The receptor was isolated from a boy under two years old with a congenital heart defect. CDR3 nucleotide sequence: TGTGCCAGCAGCTTAGCCTCGGCTAGCGGCACCTATACGCAGTATTTT. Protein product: CASSLASASGTYTQYF.